This T cell receptor (beta chain) was captured by sequencing in a study of T cells in Graves' hyperthyroidism and ophthalmopathy. The CDR3 has 16 amino acids. V lost 4 bases, J lost 8 bases, and 24 bases lay in between. The germline V gene encodes CDR1 SGHNT and CDR2 YYREEE (reference sequence). This clonotype was observed many times. RNA transcripts served as the template for amplifying TCR beta CDR3 regions. HTBI primers were used for first-round RT-PCR of the TCR CDR3. TCRdb reprocessed the multiplex PCR reads via MiXCR and lists one record per CDR3 protein. The sample records approximately 740,000 distinct CDR3 sequences, 13% to 15% being singletons.

Sequencing input: blood. The chain employs TRBV5-4 and TRBJ2-5, with D perhaps matching TRBD1 or TRBD2 (5 bases each). The receptor was isolated from a woman younger than 35 with Graves' hyperthyroidism. The CDR3: CASSPPRDQGSETQYF. The CDR3 region has the DNA TGTGCCAGCAGCCCTCCCCGGGACCAGGGTAGCGAAACCCAGTACTTC.